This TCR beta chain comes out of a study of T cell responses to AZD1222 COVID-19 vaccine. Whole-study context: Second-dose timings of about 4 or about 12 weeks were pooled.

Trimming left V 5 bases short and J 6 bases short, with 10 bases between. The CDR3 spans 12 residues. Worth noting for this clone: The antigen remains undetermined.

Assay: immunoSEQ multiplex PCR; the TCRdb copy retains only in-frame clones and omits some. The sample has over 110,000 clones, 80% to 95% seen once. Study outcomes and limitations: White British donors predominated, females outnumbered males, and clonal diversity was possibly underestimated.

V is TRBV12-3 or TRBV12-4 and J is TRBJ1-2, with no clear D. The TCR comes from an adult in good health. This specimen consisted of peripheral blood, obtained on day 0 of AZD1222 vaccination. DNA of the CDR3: TGTGCCAGCAGTCCTATTGGGGATGGCTACACCTTC. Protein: CASSPIGDGYTF.